One and the same sample provided the 2 T cell receptor beta chains below, sequenced in a study of cytomegalovirus exposure and HLA in healthy donors. 13 Jbeta primers and 60 Vbeta primers were used for the PCR. The table came from immunoSEQ multiplex PCR; TCRdb's copy has only in-frame clones and leaves some out. This table has more than 80,000 clones, about nine tenths appearing once. The sample was PBMCs. All receptors come from a man aged 30 to 45 in good health and CMV-seropositive.

This chain connects TRBV6-1 to TRBJ1-2, with D unclear. Germline CDR1 reads MNHNS; CDR2 reads SASEGT. This CDR3 region has 15 residues. Deletions cut 1 base from V and 4 bases from J, with 13 bases between. The CDR3 here is CASSEGAGSGYGYTF. Here the CDR3 DNA reads TGTGCCAGCAGTGAAGGGGCGGGATCTGGCTATGGCTACACCTTC.

This clone was detected only once. The chain joins TRBV7-3 to TRBJ1-2; D remains unclear. V dropped 4 bases and J dropped 4 bases, with 10 bases sitting between them. This CDR3 contains 13 residues. Germline V lookup: CDR1 SGHTA, CDR2 FQGTGA. The CDR3 region has the DNA TGTGCCAGCAGCTCTTCCTGGGCCTATGGCTACACCTTC. The encoded protein is CASSSSWAYGYTF.